This T cell receptor beta chain came from a study of T-cell memory formation after mild COVID-19. General study results and limits: Confirmation of SARS-CoV-2 specificity was lacking for second-wave clones peaking day 37.

This clonotype appeared many times. Its antigen is as yet unknown. MiXCR, run by TCRdb on the 5' RACE reads, gives a single entry per CDR3 protein. The sample has roughly 400,000 distinct CDR3 sequences, approximately 15% seen once; the top ten hold 20% to 25%. In germline, CDR1 is MNHEY, CDR2 SVGAGI. CDR3 length: 16 amino acids. V lost 1 base to trimming and J lost 6 bases, with 15 bases between them. Sequenced input: PBMCs or a T cell subset sorted from them (not recorded which). This chain connects TRBV6-5 to TRBJ2-2, with D unclear. The clonotype originates from a man in his late teens or twenties who had mild COVID-19 (a few samples of this study predate the infection). Cell type and time point are not known. This CDR3 is CASSYFGQSSPGELFF. The CDR3 coding sequence is TGTGCCAGCAGTTACTTCGGGCAGAGTAGTCCCGGGGAGCTGTTTTTT.